These 5 T cell receptor beta chains share one sample of origin, sequenced in a study of cytomegalovirus exposure and HLA in healthy donors. Some clones are missing from TCRdb's copy, which holds only in-frame ones; the method was immunoSEQ multiplex PCR. The table lists around 300,000 clones, roughly 87% of them singletons, with about 1% in the top ten. Sequenced sample: PBMCs. These receptors were taken from a woman aged 25 to 45 in good health and CMV-seropositive.

This sequence joins TRBV5-6 and TRBJ2-7, with D perhaps TRBD1 or TRBD2 (5 bases each). Germline values: CDR1 SGHDT, CDR2 YYEEEE. This CDR3 has 19 amino acids. Trimming removed 7 bases from V and 3 bases from J, with 32 bases in between. This CDR3 reads CASSPEGSKGNVFIYEQYF. For the CDR3, the DNA is TGTGCCAGCTCACCAGAGGGTTCTAAGGGGAATGTTTTCATCTACGAGCAGTACTTC.

V is TRBV5-5 and J is TRBJ2-3; tentative D call: TRBD2 (5 bases). CDR1 is SGHKS, CDR2 YYEKEE, per germline (reference sequence). The CDR3 consists of 15 residues. The V gene lost 0 bases and the J gene lost 3 bases, with 11 bases spanning the gap. CDR3 sequence: CASSLAGGRTDTQYF. The CDR3 DNA is TGTGCCAGCAGCTTGGCAGGAGGTAGGACAGATACGCAGTATTTT. Drawing the rest from reference TRBV5-5 and TRBJ2-3, the complete variable domain is DAGVTQSPTHLIKTRGQQVTLRCSPISGHKSVSWYQQVLGQGPQFIFQYYEKEERGRGNFPDRFSARQFPNYSSELNVNALLLGDSALYLCASSLAGGRTDTQYFGPGTRLTVL.

The chain combines TRBV27 with TRBJ2-2, with D perhaps TRBD1 or TRBD2 (5 bases each). The V gene lost 1 base and the J gene lost 1 base, with 7 bases spanning the gap. Germline V gives CDR1 MNHEY, CDR2 SMNVEV (reference sequence). The CDR3 sequence is 15 residues long. The CDR3 DNA reads as TGTGCCAGCAGTTTATTTGGGGGGAACACCGGGGAGCTGTTTTTT. This encodes CASSLFGGNTGELFF.

The genes are TRBV5-1 and TRBJ2-5; 13 positions match TRBD2. V lost 5 bases to trimming and J lost 4 bases; unmatched junction nucleotides: 2. Germline CDR1 is SGHRS and CDR2 is YFSETQ. The CDR3 length is 14 residues. The CDR3: CASRRTSGGETQYF. CDR3 in DNA: TGCGCCAGCAGACGGACTAGCGGGGGAGAGACCCAGTACTTC. The full variable domain, rest sourced from reference TRBV5-1 and TRBJ2-5, is KAGVTQTPRYLIKTRGQQVTLSCSPISGHRSVSWYQQTPGQGLQFLFEYFSETQRNKGNFPGRFSGRQFSNSRSEMNVSTLELGDSALYLCASRRTSGGETQYFGPGTRLLVL.

The chain is built from TRBV2 and TRBJ1-1; D not certain. CDR3 length: 13 residues. V gave up 8 bases and J gave up 0 bases, with 10 bases separating them. CDR1 and CDR2 from the germline V gene are SNHLY and FYNNEI. This CDR3 reads CASAGELNTEAFF. The DNA for the CDR3 is TGTGCCAGCGCCGGAGAGTTGAACACTGAAGCTTTCTTT.